The 18 T cell receptor beta chains presented below share a single source sample, sequenced in a study of blood T cells in healthy people across ages. For the second PCR, which ran for about 6 to 11 cycles, a sample-barcoded 5' primer and a J-beta primer mix were used. Via MiXCR, TCRdb re-called the 5' RACE reads, giving one row per CDR3 protein. The data show over 1,300,000 distinct CDR3 sequences, 55% to 75% seen once. Sequenced input: blood. These receptor sequences come from a man between 18 and 29 years old in good health.

This clonotype was counted only a few times. This chain joins TRBV7-2 and TRBJ2-3; a possible D gene is TRBD1 (6 bases). The CDR3 consists of 15 residues. V lost 2 bases, J lost 2 bases, and 11 bases lay in between. Germline V CDR1 and CDR2: SGHTA, FQGNSA. The CDR3 spells CASSLTGITTDTQYF. The DNA for the CDR3 is TGTGCCAGCAGCTTAACAGGGATAACCACAGATACGCAGTATTTT.

This clonotype was seen more than once but under ten times. This chain joins TRBV28 and TRBJ2-2; TRBD1 matches 12 bases. J gave up 6 bases and V 5 bases, and 7 bases lay outside the gene matches. Germline CDR1 is MDHEN and CDR2 is SYDVKM. CDR3 length equals 16 residues. The CDR3 sequence is CASSAVGQGASGELFF. The CDR3 bases are TGTGCCAGCAGTGCAGTGGGACAGGGGGCTTCCGGGGAGCTGTTTTTT. Together with reference TRBV28 and TRBJ2-2, the CDR3 gives the full variable domain: DVKVTQSSRYLVKRTGEKVFLECVQDMDHENMFWYRQDPGLGLRLIYFSYDVKMKEKGDIPEGYSVSREKKERFSLILESASTNQTSMYLCASSAVGQGASGELFFGEGSRLTVL.

This chain connects TRBV29-1 to TRBJ2-7; TRBD1 matches 9 bases. The germline gives CDR1 SQVTM, CDR2 ANQGSEA. The CDR3 is 14 amino acids. V was clipped by 5 bases and J by 2 bases; unmatched bases: 7. CDR3 in DNA: TGCAGCGTTTACGGGACAGGGAACCCCTACGAGCAGTACTTC. Protein product: CSVYGTGNPYEQYF.

This clonotype was found once. The CDR3 region has the DNA TGCAGTGCTAGATCGGTAGCAATTAATGAAAAACTGTTTTTT. Protein: CSARSVAINEKLFF. V usage is TRBV20-1 and J usage is TRBJ1-4; D gene unclear. The CDR3 totals 14 residues. V was cut by 2 bases and J by 4 bases, with 11 bases left in between. CDR1 is DFQATT, CDR2 SNEGSKA, per germline (reference sequence).

This clonotype was detected only a few times. The CDR3 spells CASFIQGGQETQYF. The DNA for the CDR3 is TGCGCCAGCTTCATACAGGGGGGCCAAGAGACCCAGTACTTC. The V call is TRBV5-1, the J call TRBJ2-5; 8 nucleotides match TRBD1. The CDR3 is 14 residues long. The J segment lost 1 base and the V segment lost 7 bases, leaving 6 bases of the junction unmatched. CDR1 is SGHRS, CDR2 YFSETQ, per germline.

This clonotype has a count of ten or more. At one of its ends the junction is not consistent with the germline gene, which may arise from a read error. The chain uses TRBV4-1 and TRBJ2-3, with 7 bases matching TRBD2. Germline CDR1 MGHRA, CDR2 YSYEKL. There are 13 residues in the CDR3. CDR3 sequence (DNA): TGTGCCAGCAGTCGCGGGGGTACAGATACGCAGTATTTT. Translation gives CASSRGGTDTQYF.

V usage is TRBV24-1 and J usage is TRBJ2-1, with 10 nucleotides matching TRBD2. This CDR3 comprises 16 residues. Germline V gives CDR1 KGHDR, CDR2 SFDVKD. Trimming at V came to 1 base and at J to 3 bases, leaving 2 bases not matched to a gene. The CDR3 bases are TGTGCCACCAGTGATTTAAAGCGGGGGGGCTACAATGAGCAGTTCTTC. Protein: CATSDLKRGGYNEQFF.

The chain uses TRBV19 and TRBJ1-4; D uncertain. Germline V gene sequence: CDR1 LNHDA, CDR2 SQIVND (reference sequence). Trimming stripped 3 bases from V and 4 bases from J, with 12 bases between. The CDR3 contains 15 residues. The CDR3, as DNA: TGTGCCAGTAGTATTTTTGGGCAACTTAATGAAAAACTGTTTTTT. Protein product: CASSIFGQLNEKLFF.

On this clonotype itself: The junction departs from germline at one end; a sequencing error may be responsible. This sequence joins TRBV4-2 and TRBJ2-5, with TRBD2 identical over 7 bases. The J call may be in error: the DNA end matches TRBJ2-7 better. The germline CDR1 and CDR2 sequences are LGHNA and YNFKEQ. The CDR3 is 17 residues long. CDR3 coding DNA: TGTGTCAGCAGCCAATGCGCGGGGGAACGAGGCTCCTACGAGCAGTACTTC. Protein sequence: CVSSQCAGERGSYEQYF.

This chain uses TRBV20-1 with TRBJ2-5, with 10 nucleotides matching TRBD2. The CDR3 length is 13 residues. Germline trimming cut 6 bases from V and 5 bases from J; bases unmatched to any gene: 6. Germline V lookup: CDR1 DFQATT, CDR2 SNEGSKA (reference sequence). This CDR3 reads CSAASGSGETQYF. For the CDR3, the DNA is TGCAGTGCCGCTAGCGGGAGTGGGGAGACCCAGTACTTC.

This clonotype appeared once. This chain joins TRBV7-9 and TRBJ2-5; D perhaps matches TRBD2 (5 bases). This CDR3 has 14 amino acids. The V gene's germline CDR1 is SEHNR and CDR2 FQNEAQ (reference sequence). The V end was cut by 1 base, the J end by 3 bases, with 9 bases between. CDR3 protein: CASSLVLEEETQYF. As DNA, the CDR3 is TGTGCCAGCAGCTTAGTACTAGAGGAAGAGACCCAGTACTTC.

This chain connects TRBV10-3 to TRBJ1-2, with D unclear. The V end lost 6 bases, the J end lost 8 bases, and 13 bases lay between the germline ends. Germline lookup yields CDR1 ENHRY and CDR2 SYGVKD. The length of the CDR3 is 12 residues. As DNA, the CDR3 is TGTGCCATCAGCCCGGACCTTGGCGGCTACACCTTC. This gives the protein CAISPDLGGYTF.

The chain is built from TRBV6-5 and TRBJ2-3, with 7 bases identical to TRBD1. CDR3 length equals 16 residues. In germline, CDR1 is MNHEY, CDR2 SVGAGI. J was trimmed by 1 base and V by 2 bases; bases with no gene match: 6. CDR3 coding DNA: TGTGCCAGCAGTTACATAGGACAGGAGGGCACAGATACGCAGTATTTT. As protein: CASSYIGQEGTDTQYF.

This clonotype was seen a few times. The chain is built from TRBV12-3 or TRBV12-4 and TRBJ2-1, with D unresolved. CDR3 length equals 12 residues. The V gene lost 2 bases and the J gene lost 6 bases, with 5 bases spanning the gap. Here the CDR3 DNA reads TGTGCCAGCAGTTTAACCATCAATGAGCAGTTCTTC. This sequence encodes CASSLTINEQFF.

V is TRBV5-1 and J is TRBJ2-1; D ambiguous. The V and J ends lost 3 bases and 2 bases respectively, with 21 bases between them. Germline V lookup: CDR1 SGHRS, CDR2 YFSETQ. The CDR3 has 18 amino acids. The DNA for the CDR3 is TGCGCCAGCAGCTCTTTTGTTGGCAGGCTCCAAGCCTACAATGAGCAGTTCTTC. Translated: CASSSFVGRLQAYNEQFF.

There are a few counts of this clonotype. The chain is built from TRBV27 and TRBJ2-7; no clear D. V was cut by 6 bases and J by 3 bases, with 12 bases left in between. The CDR3 length is 13 residues. Germline CDR1 reads MNHEY; CDR2 reads SMNVEV (reference sequence). CDR3 coding DNA: TGTGCCAGCAGCATGACTGGGGTCTACGAGCAGTACTTC. Translated, it gives CASSMTGVYEQYF.

This clonotype was detected only a few times. The V gene is TRBV10-3, the J gene TRBJ1-5; D remains ambiguous. CDR1 and CDR2 (germline): ENHRY, SYGVKD. The CDR3 runs 14 residues. The V and J ends lost 8 bases and 1 base respectively, with 12 bases between them. The CDR3 sequence: CAIGDKLSNQPQHF. In DNA, the CDR3 is TGTGCCATCGGAGACAAATTAAGCAATCAGCCCCAGCATTTT.

The rearrangement links TRBV12-3 or TRBV12-4 to TRBJ2-7, with 8 nucleotides matching TRBD1. Trimming cost V 6 bases and J 5 bases; bases outside gene matches: 6. There are 13 residues in the CDR3. The DNA for the CDR3 is TGTGCCAGCAGCGTGGGACAGGCCCACGAGCAGTACTTC. Protein sequence: CASSVGQAHEQYF.